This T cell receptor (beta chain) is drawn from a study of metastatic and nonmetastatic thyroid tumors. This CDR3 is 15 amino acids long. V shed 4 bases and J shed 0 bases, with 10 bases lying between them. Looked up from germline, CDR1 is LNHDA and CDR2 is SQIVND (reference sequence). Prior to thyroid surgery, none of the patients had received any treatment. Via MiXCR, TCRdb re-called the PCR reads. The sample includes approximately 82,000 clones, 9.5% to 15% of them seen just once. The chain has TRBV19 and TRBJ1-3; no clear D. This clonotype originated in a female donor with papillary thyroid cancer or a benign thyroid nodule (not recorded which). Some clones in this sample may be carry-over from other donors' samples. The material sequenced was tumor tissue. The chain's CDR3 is CASSRASSSGNTIYF. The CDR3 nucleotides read TGTGCCAGTAGTAGAGCTTCGAGCTCTGGAAACACCATATATTTT.